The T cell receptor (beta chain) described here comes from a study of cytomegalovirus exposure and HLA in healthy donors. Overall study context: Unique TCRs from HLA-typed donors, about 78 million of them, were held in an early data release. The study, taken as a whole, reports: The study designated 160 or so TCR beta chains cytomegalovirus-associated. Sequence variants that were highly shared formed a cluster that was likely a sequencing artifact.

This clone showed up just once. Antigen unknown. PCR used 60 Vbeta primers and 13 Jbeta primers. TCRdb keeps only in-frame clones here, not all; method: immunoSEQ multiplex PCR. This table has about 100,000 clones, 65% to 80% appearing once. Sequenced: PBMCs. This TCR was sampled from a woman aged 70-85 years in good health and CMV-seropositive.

In DNA, the CDR3 is TGTGCCAGCAGCTTCACGCAGGGGGCGTGGGAGACCCAGTACTTC. It codes for CASSFTQGAWETQYF. The gene calls are TRBV5-6 and TRBJ2-5; 8 bases are shared with TRBD1. CDR3 length equals 15 residues. CDR1 is SGHDT, CDR2 YYEEEE, per germline. Unmatched junction bases numbered 8, after V lost 2 bases and J lost 5 bases.